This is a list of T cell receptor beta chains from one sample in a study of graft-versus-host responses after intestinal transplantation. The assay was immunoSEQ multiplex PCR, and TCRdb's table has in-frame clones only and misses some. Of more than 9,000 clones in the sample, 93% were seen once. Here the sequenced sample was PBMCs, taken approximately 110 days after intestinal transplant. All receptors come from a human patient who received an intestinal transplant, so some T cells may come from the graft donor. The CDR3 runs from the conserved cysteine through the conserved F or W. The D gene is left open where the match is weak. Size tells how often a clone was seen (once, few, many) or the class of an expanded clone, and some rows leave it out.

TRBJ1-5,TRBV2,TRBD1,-,TGTGCCAGCACCCCGGGACAGGGGTGGCAGCCCCAGCATTTT,CASTPGQGWQPQHF
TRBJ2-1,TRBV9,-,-,TGTGCCAGCAGCGTAGGGGGCGGGTATAACAATGAGCAGTTCTTC,CASSVGGGYNNEQFF
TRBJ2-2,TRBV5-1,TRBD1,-,TGCGCCAGCAGCTGGGGGTCGACAGGGGCCCCCGGGGAGCTGTTTTTT,CASSWGSTGAPGELFF
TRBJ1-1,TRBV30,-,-,TGTGCCTGGAGGAGACAGGCCTGGAACACTGAAGCTTTCTTT,CAWRRQAWNTEAFF
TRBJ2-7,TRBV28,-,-,TGTGCCAGTTCCTCGACCTACGAGCAGTACTTC,CASSSTYEQYF
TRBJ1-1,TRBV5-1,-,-,TGCGCCAGCAGCTTGGGTCACCAGAACACTGAAGCTTTCTTT,CASSLGHQNTEAFF
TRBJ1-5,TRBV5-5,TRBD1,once,TGTGCCAGCAGCCCGGGACAGCTGAGCAATCAGCCCCAGCATTTT,CASSPGQLSNQPQHF
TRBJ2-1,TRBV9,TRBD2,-,TGTGCCAGCAGCGTATGGACGGGAGGTCCTGATGAGCAGTTCTTC,CASSVWTGGPDEQFF
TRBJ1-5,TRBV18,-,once,TGTGCCAGCTCACCACAGCACACCTATCAGCCCCAGCATTTT,CASSPQHTYQPQHF
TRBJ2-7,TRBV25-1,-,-,TGTGCCAGCAGTGCCCAGGGGTACGAGCAGTACTTC,CASSAQGYEQYF
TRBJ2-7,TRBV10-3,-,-,TGTGCCATCAGTCTTCCGGGGGCCTACGAGCAGTACTTC,CAISLPGAYEQYF
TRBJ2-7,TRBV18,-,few,TGTGCCAGCTCACAAGACAGAACCTACGAGCAGTACTTC,CASSQDRTYEQYF
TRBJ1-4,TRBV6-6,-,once,TGTGCCAGCAGTTATTTGGGAGAAGAAAAACTGTTTTTT,CASSYLGEEKLFF
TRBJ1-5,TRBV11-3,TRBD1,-,TGTGCCAGCAGCTTATTTTTATTAGGAGACAGGGTTCAGCCCCAGCATTTT,CASSLFLLGDRVQPQHF
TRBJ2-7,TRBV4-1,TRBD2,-,TGCGCCAGCAGCCAAGCCGGACCGACTAGCGGGTACTCCTACGAGCAGTACTTC,CASSQAGPTSGYSYEQYF
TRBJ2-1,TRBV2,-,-,TGTGCCAGCAGTGAGGTCCGGGGGTCTGGCGCCCCCAGGGAGTTCTTC,CASSEVRGSGAPREFF
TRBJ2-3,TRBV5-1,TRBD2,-,TGCGCCAGCAGTTACATAGCGGGAGAAACAGATACGCAGTATTTT,CASSYIAGETDTQYF
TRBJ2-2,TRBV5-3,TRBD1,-,TGTGCCAGAACCGCCGGGCGCCGGGACAGACGGCACCCCGGGGAGCTGTTTTTT,CARTAGRRDRRHPGELFF
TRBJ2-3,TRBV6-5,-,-,TGTGCCAGCGGTTATCCCACAGATACGCAGTATTTT,CASGYPTDTQYF
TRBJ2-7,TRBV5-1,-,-,TGCGCCAGCAGCTTGGAGCGCTACGAGCAGTACTTC,CASSLERYEQYF
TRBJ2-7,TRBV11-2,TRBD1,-,TGTGCCAGCAGCAGGGGACAGACACCTTACGAGCAGTACTTC,CASSRGQTPYEQYF
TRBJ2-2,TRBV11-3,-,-,TGTGCCAGCAGCTTAATAGATCAGTCCGGGGAGCTGTTTTTT,CASSLIDQSGELFF
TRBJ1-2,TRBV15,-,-,TGTGCCACCAGCAGAGAACAAGGGTTAAACTATGGCTACACCTTC,CATSREQGLNYGYTF
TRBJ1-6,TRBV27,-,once,TGTGCCAGCAGTTTAACCGTTCCCGACAGCTCCTATAATTCACCCCTCCACTTT,CASSLTVPDSSYNSPLHF
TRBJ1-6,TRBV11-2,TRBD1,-,TGTGCCAGCAGCCCGGATCCGGGACAGGCTAATTCACCCCTCCACTTT,CASSPDPGQANSPLHF
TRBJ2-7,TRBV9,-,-,TGTGCCAGCAGCGTAGGTCAGGGTTTCACAGACGAGCAGTACTTC,CASSVGQGFTDEQYF
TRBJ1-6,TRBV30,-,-,TGTGCCTGGAGGATACAGGGATGGGGATATAATTCACCCCTCCACTTT,CAWRIQGWGYNSPLHF
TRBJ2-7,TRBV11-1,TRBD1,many,TGTGCCAGCAGCTTAGGGGACAGGGCCTACGAGCAGTACTTC,CASSLGDRAYEQYF
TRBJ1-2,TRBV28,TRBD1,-,TGTGCCAGCAGACCTACCGGGACAGATAATGGCTACACCTTC,CASRPTGTDNGYTF
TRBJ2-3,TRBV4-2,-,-,TGTGCCAGCAGCCTTCTCCAGTGGGTCACAGATACGCAGTATTTT,CASSLLQWVTDTQYF
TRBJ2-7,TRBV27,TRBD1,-,TGTGCCAGCAGTCCACAGGGGGGATACGAGCAGTACTTC,CASSPQGGYEQYF
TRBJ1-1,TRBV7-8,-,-,TGTGCCAGCAGCTTAGCCTATACTGAAGCTTTCTTT,CASSLAYTEAFF
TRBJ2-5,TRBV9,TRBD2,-,TGTGCCAGCAGCGTAGAGAGCGGGAGAGAGACCCAGTACTTC,CASSVESGRETQYF
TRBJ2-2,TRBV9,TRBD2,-,TGTGCCAGCAGCGTAGCCCCATGGGGTCGGACTAGCGAGGACACCGGGGAGCTGTTTTTT,CASSVAPWGRTSEDTGELFF
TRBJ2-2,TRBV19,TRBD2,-,TGTGCCAGTAGTCCCGTAGCGGGAGCCATAGACGGGGAGCTGTTTTTT,CASSPVAGAIDGELFF
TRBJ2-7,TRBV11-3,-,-,TGTGCCAGCAGCTTAGGTTGGGGGAACTCCTACGAGCAGTACTTC,CASSLGWGNSYEQYF
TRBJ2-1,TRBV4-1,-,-,TGCGCCAGCAGCCAAGATGCCAGTTTACCCTACAATGAGCAGTTCTTC,CASSQDASLPYNEQFF
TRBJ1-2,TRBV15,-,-,TGTGCCACCAGCAGAGATCCCCGGACCGTCGAGGGCTACACCTTC,CATSRDPRTVEGYTF
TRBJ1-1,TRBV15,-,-,TGTGCCACCAGCAGAGCGGGGCGAATGAACACTGAAGCTTTCTTT,CATSRAGRMNTEAFF
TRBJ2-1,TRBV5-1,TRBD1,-,TGCGCCAGCAGCTTGGCCGTGGACAGGGCTTCCTACAATGAGCAGTTCTTC,CASSLAVDRASYNEQFF
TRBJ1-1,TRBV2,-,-,TGTGCCAGCAGTGTGGACAAGGTAGCTTTCTTT,CASSVDKVAFF
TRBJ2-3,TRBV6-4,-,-,TGTGCCAGCAGTGACCTGCACCCCGGTACGCAGTATTTT,CASSDLHPGTQYF
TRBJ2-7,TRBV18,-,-,TGTGCCAGCTCACCAGGGATCAACGAGCAGTACTTC,CASSPGINEQYF
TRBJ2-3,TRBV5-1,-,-,TGCGCCAGCAGCCTCGAAACTAGCAGCACAGATACGCAGTATTTT,CASSLETSSTDTQYF
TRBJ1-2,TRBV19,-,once,TGTGCCAGTAGCCCCGGGGAGGGCGTCTATGGCTACACCTTC,CASSPGEGVYGYTF
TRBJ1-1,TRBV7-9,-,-,TGTGCCAGCAGCTTCCCCATTTTTACCATGAACACTGAAGCTTTCTTT,CASSFPIFTMNTEAFF